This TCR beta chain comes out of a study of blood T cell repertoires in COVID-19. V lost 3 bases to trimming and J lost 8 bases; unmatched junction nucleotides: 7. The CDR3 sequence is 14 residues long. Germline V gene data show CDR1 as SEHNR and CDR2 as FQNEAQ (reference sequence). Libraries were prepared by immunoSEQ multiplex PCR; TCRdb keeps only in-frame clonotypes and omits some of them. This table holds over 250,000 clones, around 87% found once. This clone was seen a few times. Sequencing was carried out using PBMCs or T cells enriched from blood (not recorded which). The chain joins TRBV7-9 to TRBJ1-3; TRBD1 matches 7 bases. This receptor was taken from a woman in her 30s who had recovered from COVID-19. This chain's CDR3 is CASSLVGGGHTIYF. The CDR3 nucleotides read TGTGCCAGCAGCTTGGTAGGGGGCGGACACACCATATATTTT.